The rows below give T cell receptor beta chains drawn from one sample of a study of OX40 agonist ivuxolimab in advanced cancers. Produced via immunoSEQ multiplex PCR; TCRdb's table is partial and in-frame only. Altogether about 70,000 clones are present, about 91% being singletons, with the ten largest covering 0.8% to 0.9%. The input for sequencing was CD4+ or CD8+ T cells sorted from blood, taken in a trial of the OX40 agonist ivuxolimab. These receptors were collected from an adult with an advanced solid tumor such as melanoma, head and neck, liver or kidney cancer. The CDR3 runs from the conserved cysteine through the conserved F or W. The D gene is left open where the match is weak. Expanded clones get a size class; other rows say once, few or many, or leave the size out.

size,J,V,D,CDR3,DNA
.,TRBJ2-1,TRBV9,TRBD2,CASSVGRTSGGVNNEQFF,TGTGCCAGCAGCGTAGGTAGGACTAGCGGGGGGGTTAACAATGAGCAGTTCTTC
.,TRBJ2-5,TRBV7-3,.,CASSRGRIGETQYF,TGTGCCAGCAGCCGGGGCCGAATTGGGGAGACCCAGTACTTC
once,TRBJ2-7,TRBV2,.,CASGTERYEQYF,TGTGCCAGCGGGACTGAACGCTACGAGCAGTACTTC
.,TRBJ2-1,TRBV5-4,.,CASSALGVPEEQFF,TGTGCCAGCAGCGCCCTGGGGGTCCCCGAAGAGCAGTTCTTC
.,TRBJ2-2,TRBV5-8,TRBD2,CASSFYAGGPGELFF,TGTGCCAGCAGCTTTTACGCGGGAGGTCCCGGGGAGCTGTTTTTT
.,TRBJ2-4,TRBV6-6,.,CASSKGYSQAKNIQYF,TGTGCCAGCAGTAAGGGGTACTCTCAAGCCAAAAACATTCAGTACTTC
.,TRBJ2-3,TRBV5-6,.,CASSLLMMTTDTQYF,TGTGCCAGCAGCTTGTTGATGATGACCACAGATACGCAGTATTTT
.,TRBJ1-2,TRBV5-1,.,CASSLGATANYGYTF,TGCGCCAGCAGCTTGGGAGCGACAGCGAACTATGGCTACACCTTC
.,TRBJ2-7,TRBV14,.,CASSHTYEQYF,TGTGCCAGCAGCCATACCTACGAGCAGTACTTC
.,TRBJ1-3,TRBV19,.,CASSISPYSGNTIYF,TGTGCCAGTAGTATATCGCCGTACTCTGGAAACACCATATATTTT
.,TRBJ1-3,TRBV7-2,TRBD1,CASSSGTASGNTIYF,TGTGCCAGCAGCTCCGGGACAGCCTCTGGAAACACCATATATTTT
once,TRBJ1-1,TRBV28,.,CASSLMDTEAFF,TGTGCCAGCAGTCTCATGGACACTGAAGCTTTCTTT
.,TRBJ2-5,TRBV5-1,TRBD2,CASSLESGSFETQYF,TGCGCCAGCAGCCTCGAGAGCGGGAGCTTTGAGACCCAGTACTTC
.,TRBJ2-1,TRBV19,TRBD1,CASSPDRGPYNEQFF,TGTGCCAGTAGCCCCGACAGGGGACCCTACAATGAGCAGTTCTTC
.,TRBJ2-7,TRBV27,TRBD1,CATALRPGQGVLSYEQYF,TGTGCCACCGCACTTCGACCGGGACAGGGTGTCCTCTCCTACGAGCAGTACTTC
.,TRBJ2-5,TRBV5-1,TRBD2,CASSYGGSGGETQYF,TGCGCCAGCAGCTACGGCGGCAGCGGGGGTGAGACCCAGTACTTC
.,TRBJ2-7,TRBV6-5,.,CASKRGAASYEQYF,TGTGCCAGCAAACGGGGGGCAGCCTCCTACGAGCAGTACTTC
.,TRBJ2-7,TRBV4-3,TRBD1,CASSQGDRGGYEQYF,TGCGCCAGCAGCCAAGGGGACAGGGGGGGATACGAGCAGTACTTC
few,TRBJ2-2,TRBV2,.,CASSDGRHGELFF,TGTGCCAGCAGCGACGGCAGACACGGGGAGCTGTTTTTT
.,TRBJ2-1,TRBV7-2,.,CASIKHESAAEQFF,TGTGCCAGCATCAAACACGAATCCGCGGCTGAGCAGTTCTTC
.,TRBJ2-2,TRBV18,.,CASSGQELHLLGELFF,TGTGCCAGCTCGGGTCAGGAACTCCACCTTTTAGGGGAGCTGTTTTTT
few,TRBJ1-2,TRBV30,.,CACQNNRERGYTF,TGTGCCTGCCAGAATAACAGGGAAAGGGGCTACACCTTC
.,TRBJ1-4,TRBV28,.,CASSTRSLNEKLFF,TGTGCCAGCAGCACCCGGTCCCTAAATGAAAAACTGTTTTTT
.,TRBJ1-4,TRBV7-9,TRBD1,CASSRSTGGVSRLREKLFF,TGTGCCAGCAGCCGGTCGACAGGGGGGGTTTCGAGGTTGCGTGAAAAACTGTTTTTT
.,TRBJ1-1,TRBV10-3,.,CAVGGANTEAFF,TGTGCCGTAGGAGGGGCGAACACTGAAGCTTTCTTT
once,TRBJ1-4,TRBV18,.,CASSSPGELGEKLFF,TGTGCCAGCTCATCCCCGGGGGAGTTGGGCGAAAAACTGTTTTTT
.,TRBJ2-7,TRBV30,.,CAWTPPSSYEQYF,TGTGCCTGGACTCCCCCCTCGTCCTACGAGCAGTACTTC
.,TRBJ2-5,TRBV7-7,.,CASSLVGAGPQETQYF,TGTGCCAGCAGCTTAGTCGGCGCCGGCCCGCAAGAGACCCAGTACTTC
.,TRBJ1-6,TRBV4-1,TRBD1,CASSQRTGLRSYNSPLHF,TGCGCCAGCAGCCAACGGACAGGGTTGAGGTCCTATAATTCACCCCTCCACTTT
.,TRBJ2-7,TRBV18,TRBD1,CASSPGQGTIDRGYF,TGTGCCAGCTCACCAGGACAGGGGACTATTGATAGGGGGTACTTC
.,TRBJ1-1,TRBV21-1,.,CASSKSKKGLRGTEAFF,TGTGCCAGCAGCAAATCAAAAAAAGGGTTGCGGGGCACTGAAGCTTTCTTT
.,TRBJ2-7,TRBV13,TRBD1,CASSRDRGTYEQYF,TGTGCCAGCAGCCGCGACAGGGGGACCTACGAGCAGTACTTC
.,TRBJ1-6,TRBV27,.,CASSSRTGGISPLHF,TGTGCCAGCAGTTCGCGGACGGGGGGGATTTCACCCCTCCACTTT
.,TRBJ2-5,TRBV19,.,CASSSMGGNQETQYF,TGTGCCAGTAGTAGTATGGGGGGTAACCAAGAGACCCAGTACTTC
.,TRBJ2-2,TRBV18,TRBD2,CASSPLASGGRNTGELFF,TGTGCCAGCTCACCATTGGCTAGCGGGGGAAGAAACACCGGGGAGCTGTTTTTT
.,TRBJ1-1,TRBV27,TRBD1,CASSVGQGAQRTEAFF,TGTGCCAGCAGTGTGGGACAGGGGGCACAGAGGACTGAAGCTTTCTTT
.,TRBJ2-2,TRBV11-3,.,CASSLDSQGTGELFF,TGTGCCAGCAGCTTAGACAGTCAGGGGACCGGGGAGCTGTTTTTT
.,TRBJ1-3,TRBV5-4,.,CASSPLGQEGSGNTIYF,TGTGCCAGCAGCCCACTGGGGCAGGAGGGCTCTGGAAACACCATATATTTT
.,TRBJ1-2,TRBV28,TRBD1,CASTPPVAGGRDGYTF,TGTGCCAGCACCCCACCCGTGGCAGGGGGTAGGGATGGCTACACCTTC
.,TRBJ2-4,TRBV4-3,.,CASSQARGANIQYF,TGCGCCAGCAGCCAAGCGAGGGGGGCAAACATTCAGTACTTC
.,TRBJ2-7,TRBV5-4,.,CASSLVSSDEQYF,TGTGCCAGCAGCTTGGTATCTTCCGACGAGCAGTACTTC
.,TRBJ2-3,TRBV6-6,TRBD2,CASRTSTSGAGGTQYF,TGTGCCAGCAGAACCTCGACTAGCGGGGCTGGGGGGACGCAGTATTTT
.,TRBJ2-7,TRBV10-3,TRBD1,CAATADRDYEQYF,TGTGCCGCAACCGCAGACAGGGACTACGAGCAGTACTTC
.,TRBJ2-2,TRBV5-1,.,CASSPSGTGELFF,TGCGCCAGCAGCCCGTCCGGCACCGGGGAGCTGTTTTTT
.,TRBJ1-1,TRBV6-5,.,CASTPQTRPDTEAFF,TGTGCCAGCACCCCCCAAACCCGGCCGGACACTGAAGCTTTCTTT
.,TRBJ2-7,TRBV18,TRBD2,CASSPRLAGSIYEQYF,TGTGCCAGCTCACCTAGACTAGCGGGGAGCATCTACGAGCAGTACTTC
.,TRBJ2-7,TRBV6-1,.,CASSERAGGRAYEQYF,TGTGCCAGCAGTGAAAGGGCCGGCGGGCGAGCCTACGAGCAGTACTTC
.,TRBJ2-1,TRBV5-8,TRBD1,CASSPRQGAANEQFF,TGTGCCAGCAGCCCACGACAGGGGGCGGCCAATGAGCAGTTCTTC
.,TRBJ2-5,TRBV12-5,.,CASGLQGTQEETQYF,TGTGCTAGTGGTTTGCAAGGGACACAGGAAGAGACCCAGTACTTC
.,TRBJ1-1,TRBV9,.,CASSVVPQMREAFF,TGTGCCAGCAGCGTAGTCCCCCAAATGCGAGAAGCTTTCTTT
.,TRBJ1-2,TRBV7-2,.,CASSLHRESPIAF,TGTGCCAGCAGCTTACACCGGGAGTCCCCGATCGCCTTC
.,TRBJ2-3,TRBV25-1,TRBD2,CASSNAAGGRTDTQYF,TGTGCCAGCAGTAACGCAGCGGGGGGACGCACAGATACGCAGTATTTT
once,TRBJ1-1,TRBV19,.,CASNAPGIVEAFF,TGTGCCAGTAACGCCCCTGGGATAGTTGAAGCTTTCTTT